This is a list of T cell receptor beta chains from one sample in a study of OX40 agonist ivuxolimab in advanced cancers. The data were produced by immunoSEQ multiplex PCR, yet TCRdb's version contains in-frame clones alone and is incomplete. The repertoire has some 68,000 clones, about nine tenths of them found once; the top ten carry roughly 4%. This sample comprised CD4+ or CD8+ T cells sorted from blood, obtained in a trial of the OX40 agonist ivuxolimab. These TCRs come from an adult with an advanced solid tumor such as melanoma, head and neck, liver or kidney cancer. The CDR3 runs from the conserved cysteine through the conserved F or W. The D gene is left open where the match is weak. The listing skips clone size in some rows; elsewhere it reads once, few, many or a size class.

d_call,v_call,clone_size,j_call,cdr3_aa,cdr3_nt
NA,TRBV29-1,NA,TRBJ2-7,CSVEDGAGNYEQYF,TGCAGCGTTGAAGACGGGGCAGGGAACTACGAGCAGTACTTC
TRBD1,TRBV25-1,NA,TRBJ2-7,CASSFGQGNYEQYF,TGTGCCAGCAGTTTTGGACAGGGCAACTACGAGCAGTACTTC
NA,TRBV25-1,NA,TRBJ1-1,CASSSQGLAGGTEAFF,TGTGCCAGCAGCTCACAGGGTCTAGCAGGAGGGACTGAAGCTTTCTTT
TRBD2,TRBV10-3,NA,TRBJ2-3,CAISEITSGSTTDTQYF,TGTGCCATCAGTGAAATCACTAGCGGGAGTACCACAGATACGCAGTATTTT
NA,TRBV28,NA,TRBJ1-5,CASSFATRMNQPQHF,TGTGCCAGCAGTTTCGCAACAAGGATGAATCAGCCCCAGCATTTT
NA,TRBV27,NA,TRBJ2-7,CASTDRDYEQYF,TGTGCCAGCACAGACAGAGACTACGAGCAGTACTTC
NA,TRBV7-9,NA,TRBJ2-1,CASSLEGRNEQFF,TGTGCCAGCAGCTTAGAGGGGCGAAATGAGCAGTTCTTC
NA,TRBV28,NA,TRBJ1-5,CASSLWSRVGQPQHF,TGTGCCAGCAGTTTATGGTCCAGGGTCGGTCAGCCCCAGCATTTT
NA,TRBV19,NA,TRBJ2-4,CASSPPWTLQGNIQYF,TGTGCCAGTAGCCCCCCCTGGACGCTGCAAGGGAACATTCAGTACTTC
TRBD1,TRBV6-5,NA,TRBJ1-1,CASSSPRDRASTFF,TGTGCCAGCAGTTCCCCGCGGGACAGGGCTTCGACTTTCTTT
NA,TRBV7-2,NA,TRBJ1-2,CASSLERRQSTSGGYTF,TGTGCCAGCAGCTTAGAACGTAGACAGTCAACCTCGGGTGGCTACACCTTC
TRBD1,TRBV5-1,NA,TRBJ1-4,CASSLRQGADEKLFF,TGCGCCAGCAGCTTGAGGCAGGGGGCAGATGAAAAACTGTTTTTT
NA,TRBV4-3,NA,TRBJ1-5,CASSQTTGWNQPQHF,TGCGCCAGCAGCCAAACAACAGGGTGGAATCAGCCCCAGCATTTT
NA,TRBV20-1,NA,TRBJ2-7,CSADPLYEQYF,TGCAGTGCCGATCCACTGTACGAGCAGTACTTC
NA,TRBV19,NA,TRBJ1-1,CASSIGAGNREAFF,TGTGCCAGTAGTATAGGGGCGGGGAACCGTGAAGCTTTCTTT
TRBD2,TRBV5-4,NA,TRBJ2-1,CASSLGPGGSSYNEQFF,TGTGCCAGCAGCTTGGGCCCGGGAGGGAGTTCCTACAATGAGCAGTTCTTC
NA,TRBV30,NA,TRBJ1-1,CAWDFSRDTEAFF,TGTGCCTGGGATTTTTCTCGGGACACTGAAGCTTTCTTT
TRBD1,TRBV18,NA,TRBJ1-1,CASSPLGGQRLQNTEAFF,TGTGCCAGCTCACCACTCGGGGGACAGAGGCTTCAGAACACTGAAGCTTTCTTT
NA,TRBV7-2,NA,TRBJ1-1,CASTPRGGNTEAFF,TGTGCCAGCACCCCCCGGGGGGGGAACACTGAAGCTTTCTTT
NA,TRBV2,NA,TRBJ1-4,CASSTAAGNEKLFF,TGTGCCAGCAGCACAGCGGCGGGGAATGAAAAACTGTTTTTT
TRBD1,TRBV6-5,NA,TRBJ2-7,CASSPGTGLYEQYF,TGTGCCAGCAGTCCCGGGACAGGGCTCTACGAGCAGTACTTC
TRBD2,TRBV5-1,NA,TRBJ2-7,CASSFSGGIYEQYF,TGCGCCAGCAGCTTTAGCGGGGGCATCTACGAGCAGTACTTC
TRBD1,TRBV4-1,NA,TRBJ2-7,CASSQGDSEFYEQYF,TGCGCCAGCAGCCAAGGGGACAGCGAGTTCTACGAGCAGTACTTC
TRBD1,TRBV4-1,NA,TRBJ2-4,CASSHSRQGGNIQYF,TGCGCCAGCAGCCATAGTAGACAGGGCGGTAACATTCAGTACTTC
NA,TRBV27,once,TRBJ1-2,CASSFHSYGYTF,TGTGCCAGCAGTTTCCACAGTTATGGCTACACCTTC
NA,TRBV7-2,NA,TRBJ1-6,CASSSHPETGSPLHF,TGTGCCAGCAGCTCCCACCCGGAGACGGGTTCACCCCTCCACTTT
TRBD1,TRBV4-3,NA,TRBJ2-7,CASSQDGDSSYEQYF,TGCGCCAGCAGCCAAGATGGGGACAGTTCCTACGAGCAGTACTTC
NA,TRBV7-9,NA,TRBJ2-3,CASSLIEGSADTQYF,TGTGCCAGCAGCTTAATAGAGGGGTCTGCAGATACGCAGTATTTT
NA,TRBV2,NA,TRBJ2-4,CASSGQPNIQYF,TGTGCCAGCAGTGGCCAGCCAAACATTCAGTACTTC
NA,TRBV5-6,NA,TRBJ2-5,CASSGRGLGETQYF,TGTGCCAGCAGCGGGCGTGGCCTCGGGGAGACCCAGTACTTC
NA,TRBV18,NA,TRBJ2-1,CASSPFGYRLYNEQFF,TGTGCCAGCTCACCCTTCGGTTACAGACTCTACAATGAGCAGTTCTTC